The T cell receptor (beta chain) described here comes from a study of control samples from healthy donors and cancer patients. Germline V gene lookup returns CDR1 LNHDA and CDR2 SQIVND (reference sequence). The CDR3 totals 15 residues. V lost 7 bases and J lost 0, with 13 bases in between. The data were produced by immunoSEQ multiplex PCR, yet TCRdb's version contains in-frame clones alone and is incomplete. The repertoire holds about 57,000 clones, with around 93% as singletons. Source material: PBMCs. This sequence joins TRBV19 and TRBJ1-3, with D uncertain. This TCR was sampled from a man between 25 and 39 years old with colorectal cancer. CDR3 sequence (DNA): TGTGCCAGTACCCCGGACGGGAGCTCTGGAAACACCATATATTTT. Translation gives CASTPDGSSGNTIYF.